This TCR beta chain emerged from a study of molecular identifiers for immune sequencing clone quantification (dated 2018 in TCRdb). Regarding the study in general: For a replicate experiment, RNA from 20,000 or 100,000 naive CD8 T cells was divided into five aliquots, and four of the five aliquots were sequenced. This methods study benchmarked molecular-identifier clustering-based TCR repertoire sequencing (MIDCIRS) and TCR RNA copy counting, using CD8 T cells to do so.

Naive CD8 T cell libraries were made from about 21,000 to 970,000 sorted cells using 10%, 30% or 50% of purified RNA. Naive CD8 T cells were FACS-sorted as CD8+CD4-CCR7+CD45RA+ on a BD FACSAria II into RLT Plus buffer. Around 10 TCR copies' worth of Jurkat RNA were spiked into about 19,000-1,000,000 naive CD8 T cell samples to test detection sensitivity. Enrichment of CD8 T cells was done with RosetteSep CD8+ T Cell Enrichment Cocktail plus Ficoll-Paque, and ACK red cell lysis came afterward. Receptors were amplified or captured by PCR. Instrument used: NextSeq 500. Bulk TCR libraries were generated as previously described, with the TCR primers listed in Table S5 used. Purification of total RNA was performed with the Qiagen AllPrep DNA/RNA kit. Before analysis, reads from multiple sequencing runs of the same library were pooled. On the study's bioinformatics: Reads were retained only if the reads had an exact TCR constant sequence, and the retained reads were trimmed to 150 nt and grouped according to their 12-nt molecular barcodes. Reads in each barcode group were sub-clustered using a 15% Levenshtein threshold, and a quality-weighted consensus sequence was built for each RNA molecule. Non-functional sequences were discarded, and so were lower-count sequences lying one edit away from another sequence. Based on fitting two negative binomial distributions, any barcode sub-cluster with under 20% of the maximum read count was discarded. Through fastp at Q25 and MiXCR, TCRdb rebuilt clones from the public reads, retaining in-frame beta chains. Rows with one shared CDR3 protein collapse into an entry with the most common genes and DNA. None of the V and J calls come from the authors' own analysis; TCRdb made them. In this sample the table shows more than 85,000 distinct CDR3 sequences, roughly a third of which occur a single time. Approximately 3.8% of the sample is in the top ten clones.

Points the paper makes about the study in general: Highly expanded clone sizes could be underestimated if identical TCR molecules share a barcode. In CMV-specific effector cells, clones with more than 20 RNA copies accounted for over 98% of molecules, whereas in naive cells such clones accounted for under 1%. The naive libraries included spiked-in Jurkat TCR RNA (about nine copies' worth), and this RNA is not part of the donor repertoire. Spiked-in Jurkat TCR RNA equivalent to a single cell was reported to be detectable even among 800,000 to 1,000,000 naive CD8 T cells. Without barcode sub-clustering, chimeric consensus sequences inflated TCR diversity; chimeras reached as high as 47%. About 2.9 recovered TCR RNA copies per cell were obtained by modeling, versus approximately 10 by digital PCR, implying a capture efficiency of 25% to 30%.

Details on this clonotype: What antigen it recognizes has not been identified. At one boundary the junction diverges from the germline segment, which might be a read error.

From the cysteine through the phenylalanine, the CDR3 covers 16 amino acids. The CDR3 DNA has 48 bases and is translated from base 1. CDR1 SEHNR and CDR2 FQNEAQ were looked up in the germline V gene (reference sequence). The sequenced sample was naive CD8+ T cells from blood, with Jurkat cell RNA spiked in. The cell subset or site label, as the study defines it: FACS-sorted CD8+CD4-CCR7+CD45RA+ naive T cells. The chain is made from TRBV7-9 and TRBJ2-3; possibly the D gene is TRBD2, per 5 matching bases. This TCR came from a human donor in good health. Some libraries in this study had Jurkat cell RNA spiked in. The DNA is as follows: TGTGCCAGCAGTAAACTCAGCCGTTCTAGCACAGATACGCAGAATTTT. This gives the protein CASSKLSRSSTDTQNF.